Each of the 26 T cell receptor beta chains below was sequenced from the same sample in a study of shared clonotypes between healthy human individuals. Sequencing used immunoSEQ multiplex PCR; TCRdb keeps in-frame clones, though not all of them. The table shows approximately 530,000 clones, with about 96% occurring only once. What was sequenced was naive CD4+ T cells sorted from blood. This sample's subset: CD45RA+ positively selected. The receptors stem from a woman under 40 in good health.

The chain joins TRBV27 to TRBJ2-1; D remains unclear. The CDR3 totals 16 residues. Trimming shortened V by 2 bases and J by 9 bases, and 20 bases separated the two germline ends. Germline V gene lookup returns CDR1 MNHEY and CDR2 SMNVEV (reference sequence). The CDR3 reads CASSLRADGPPSEQFF. In DNA form, the CDR3 reads TGTGCCAGCAGTTTAAGGGCAGATGGCCCACCCAGTGAGCAGTTCTTC.

This clone appeared a single time. The chain carries TRBV6-5 and TRBJ2-7; 8 positions agree with TRBD2. Germline loops: CDR1 MNHEY, CDR2 SVGAGI. The CDR3 loop spans 15 amino acids. The J segment lost 6 bases and the V segment lost 5 bases, leaving 12 bases of the junction unmatched. CDR3 sequence reads: CASSGPGGRAFEQYF. CDR3 coding DNA: TGTGCCAGCAGTGGGCCGGGAGGGCGGGCCTTCGAGCAGTACTTC.

V and J are TRBV7-2 and TRBJ2-4; 9 bases are a match to TRBD1. The germline V gene encodes CDR1 SGHTA and CDR2 FQGNSA. CDR3 size: 15 residues. V shed 5 bases, J shed 7 bases, and the junction held 9 bases outside the gene matches. DNA for the CDR3: TGTGCCAGCAGCATACCCCGGGACAGGGATAACATTCAGTACTTC. This translates into CASSIPRDRDNIQYF.

This sequence joins TRBV2 and TRBJ1-2; 7 nucleotides align to TRBD1. Per germline, CDR1 SNHLY and CDR2 FYNNEI. The junction had 13 bases not matched to a gene; V was cut back by 7 bases and J by 8 bases. This CDR3 is 14 amino acids long. The CDR3 reads CASTDRALASGYTF. The DNA of the CDR3 is TGTGCCAGCACCGACAGGGCCCTTGCGAGCGGCTACACCTTC.

This rearrangement joins TRBV6-5 to TRBJ2-2; D unresolved. Trimming stripped 4 bases from V and 1 base from J, with 4 bases between. The CDR3 runs 13 residues. Germline lookup yields CDR1 MNHEY and CDR2 SVGAGI. The CDR3 DNA sequence: TGTGCCAGCAGTTCGGGGAACACCGGGGAGCTGTTTTTT. Translation gives CASSSGNTGELFF.

This chain joins TRBV18 and TRBJ1-2; D is unresolved. Trimming took 6 bases from V and 5 from J, leaving 16 bases between them. From germline, CDR1 is KGHSH and CDR2 LQKENI. The CDR3 is 14 amino acids. This CDR3 reads CASSTGGTNYGYTF. The CDR3 region has the DNA TGTGCCAGCTCGACGGGCGGAACGAATTATGGCTACACCTTC.

The chain carries TRBV9 and TRBJ2-5; 7 nucleotides align to TRBD2. The CDR3 runs 16 residues. Germline V gene lookup returns CDR1 SGDLS and CDR2 YYNGEE. The V gene end was trimmed by 2 bases and the J gene end by 5 bases; junction bases not matched to a gene: 12. The CDR3 here is CASSVGAQGGVETQYF. CDR3 bases: TGTGCCAGCAGCGTCGGTGCCCAGGGAGGGGTGGAGACCCAGTACTTC.

The chain uses TRBV5-1 and TRBJ1-1; D is perhaps TRBD1 (5 bases). Looked up from germline, CDR1 is SGHRS and CDR2 is YFSETQ. The CDR3 has 14 amino acids. V gave up 4 bases and J gave up 1 base, with 11 bases separating them. The CDR3 coding sequence is TGCGCCAGCAGCAGGGACCCGCAGAACACTGAAGCTTTCTTT. Translated: CASSRDPQNTEAFF.

J is TRBJ1-4 and V is TRBV7-2; TRBD1 matches at 7 bases. V was pared by 3 bases and J by 3 bases, with 1 base of the junction left unmatched. Germline V gives CDR1 SGHTA, CDR2 FQGNSA. This CDR3 spans 14 amino acids. CDR3 region: CASSFRGSNEKLFF. The CDR3 nucleotides are TGTGCCAGCAGCTTCAGGGGGTCTAATGAAAAACTGTTTTTT.

J is TRBJ2-6 and V is TRBV7-8; D not certain. The CDR3 loop spans 16 amino acids. Per the germline V gene, CDR1 is SGHVS and CDR2 is FQNEAQ. The germline V and J ends were trimmed by 5 bases and 4 bases, with 15 bases remaining between them. CDR3: CASSLTRAAGANVLTF. The CDR3 nucleotides read TGTGCCAGCAGCCTTACACGGGCGGCGGGGGCCAACGTCCTGACTTTC. Using reference TRBV7-8 and TRBJ2-6 for the parts outside the CDR3, the full variable domain is GAGVSQSPRYKVAKRGQDVALRCDPISGHVSLFWYQQALGQGPEFLTYFQNEAQLDKSGLPSDRFFAERPEGSVSTLKIQRTQQEDSAVYLCASSLTRAAGANVLTFGAGSRLTVL.

The chain couples TRBV14 to TRBJ1-1; D gene ambiguous. The CDR3 consists of 13 residues. Germline lookup yields CDR1 SGHDN and CDR2 FVKESK. With 3 bases removed from V and 11 bases from J, the gap between germline ends came to 16 bases. CDR3: CASSHEAAPGAFF. The CDR3 DNA is TGTGCCAGCAGCCACGAAGCGGCTCCGGGGGCTTTCTTT. Full variable domain (missing parts from reference TRBV14 and TRBJ1-1): EAGVTQFPSHSVIEKGQTVTLRCDPISGHDNLYWYRRVMGKEIKFLLHFVKESKQDESGMPNNRFLAERTGGTYSTLKVQPAELEDSGVYFCASSHEAAPGAFFGQGTRLTVV.

V gene TRBV18 combines with J gene TRBJ2-5; D unclear. Trimming took off 3 bases at V and 5 bases at J, with 16 bases between the two ends. Germline V gene sequence: CDR1 KGHSH, CDR2 LQKENI. The CDR3 runs 15 residues. The CDR3 DNA reads as TGTGCCAGCTCACCCGTTCCGTGGGCCCCGGAGACCCAGTACTTC. It codes for CASSPVPWAPETQYF.

V is TRBV7-9 and J is TRBJ2-7, with TRBD1 identical over 11 bases. After removal of 5 bases from V and 6 bases from J, the junction contained 9 bases not matched to a gene. Germline V gives CDR1 SEHNR, CDR2 FQNEAQ (reference sequence). CDR3 size: 15 residues. DNA of the CDR3: TGTGCCAGCAGCCAGCCTGGGACAGGGGGACTCGAGCAGTACTTC. Residues: CASSQPGTGGLEQYF.

The chain joins TRBV19 to TRBJ1-1; D remains ambiguous. Trimming took 7 bases from V and 11 from J, leaving 14 bases between them. Per germline, CDR1 LNHDA and CDR2 SQIVND (reference sequence). This CDR3 contains 11 residues. The CDR3 spells CASTLSDLAFF. CDR3 DNA: TGTGCCAGTACCCTGAGTGATCTGGCTTTCTTT.

V and J are TRBV7-2 and TRBJ2-7, with 8 nucleotides matching TRBD1. Trimming took 4 bases from V and 6 from J; bases not matched to a gene: 14. This CDR3 comprises 16 residues. CDR1 SGHTA and CDR2 FQGNSA come from the germline V gene. CDR3 sequence: CASSSRAGTGGSEQYF. The CDR3 nucleotides are TGTGCCAGCAGCTCCAGAGCTGGGACAGGAGGATCCGAGCAGTACTTC.

This sequence joins TRBV6-6 and TRBJ1-2; a weak D match, TRBD1 (6 bases). V lost 0 bases to trimming and J lost 8 bases, with 19 bases between them. Germline values: CDR1 MNHNY, CDR2 SVGAGI (reference sequence). There are 16 residues in the CDR3. The CDR3 protein is CASSYSTTGTPGGYTF. Here the CDR3 DNA reads TGTGCCAGCAGTTACTCGACGACAGGCACTCCAGGGGGCTACACCTTC.

The chain couples TRBV13 to TRBJ2-2, with 7 bases fitting TRBD2. The ends lost 3 bases at V and 6 bases at J; junction bases unmatched: 13. CDR1 PRHDT and CDR2 FYEKMQ come from the germline V gene (reference sequence). This CDR3 has 17 amino acids. The CDR3 loop is CASSLSLAEALAGELFF. The CDR3 coding sequence is TGTGCCAGCAGCTTGTCCCTAGCGGAAGCCCTCGCCGGGGAGCTGTTTTTT.

The chain employs TRBV2 and TRBJ2-7, with TRBD2 as a possible D gene (5 bases). The CDR3 extends over 13 amino acids. Deletions cut 5 bases from V and 7 bases from J, with 15 bases between. CDR1 is SNHLY and CDR2 is FYNNEI in the germline V gene. This CDR3 is CASSRNPGGEQYF. Written as DNA, the CDR3 is TGTGCCAGCAGTCGAAACCCCGGCGGGGAGCAGTACTTC.

This chain connects TRBV21-1 to TRBJ2-5; the table's D call, TRBD2, has no DNA check behind it. TRBV21-1 is termed a pseudogene. The CDR3 has 17 amino acids. Here the CDR3 DNA reads TGTGCCAGCAGCCGTTTGTGGACTAGCGAGTACCAAGAGACCCAGTACTTC. It is translated as CASSRLWTSEYQETQYF.

V gene TRBV15 combines with J gene TRBJ2-3, with a weak D call TRBD2 (5 bases). The CDR3 is 17 residues long. The V gene lost 0 bases and the J gene lost 0 bases, with 13 bases spanning the gap. Germline CDR1 reads LNHNV; CDR2 reads YYDKDF (reference sequence). In nucleotides, the CDR3 is TGTGCCACCAGCAGAGATATGGAAGCGGTTAGCACAGATACGCAGTATTTT. It is translated as CATSRDMEAVSTDTQYF.

The count of this clone is one. V and J are TRBV28 and TRBJ1-1; no firm D call. Looked up from germline, CDR1 is MDHEN and CDR2 is SYDVKM. CDR3 length: 17 residues. V was clipped by 3 bases and J by 1 base, with 18 bases between them. The CDR3 region is CASSFTKTRTGNTEAFF. The CDR3 DNA follows: TGTGCCAGCAGTTTCACCAAAACACGGACCGGGAACACTGAAGCTTTCTTT.

This clone has just one count. The chain links TRBV28 to TRBJ2-7; 9 bases are a match to TRBD2. J was trimmed by 7 bases and V by 3 bases; bases with no gene match: 7. The CDR3 contains 14 residues. Per the germline V gene, CDR1 is MDHEN and CDR2 is SYDVKM. Here the CDR3 reads CASSFFAGGGEQYF. The DNA of the CDR3 is TGTGCCAGCAGTTTCTTCGCGGGAGGGGGGGAGCAGTACTTC.

The rearrangement joins TRBV4-1 to TRBJ2-5; 14 nucleotides agree with TRBD2. The CDR3 has 19 residues. The J segment lost 4 bases and the V segment lost 4 bases, leaving 14 bases of the junction unmatched. Germline V gene sequence: CDR1 MGHRA, CDR2 YSYEKL. The CDR3 sequence is CASSPGRLAGGPVGETQYF. In nucleotides, the CDR3 is TGCGCCAGCAGCCCGGGGAGACTAGCGGGAGGGCCTGTTGGAGAGACCCAGTACTTC.

This clone was counted a single time. J is TRBJ2-2 and V is TRBV11-2; maybe TRBD2 (5 bases). Trimming stripped 3 bases from V and 6 bases from J, with 8 bases between. The germline V gene encodes CDR1 SGHAT and CDR2 FQNNGV. The CDR3 totals 13 residues. As DNA, the CDR3 is TGTGCCAGCAGCTTCCGGGGATCCGGGGAGCTGTTTTTT. Its protein product is CASSFRGSGELFF.

In its sample, this clone was seen once. The genes are TRBV7-8 and TRBJ2-1; 10 nucleotides line up with TRBD2. Germline V lookup: CDR1 SGHVS, CDR2 FQNEAQ. V dropped 5 bases and J dropped 14; count of bases not matched to a gene: 15. This CDR3 has 15 amino acids. The CDR3 DNA reads as TGTGCCAGCAGCCCCCTCAGCGGGAGGGCCTTTATGGAGTTCTTC. This gives the protein CASSPLSGRAFMEFF.

This clone appeared a single time. The chain recombines TRBV10-3 with TRBJ2-1; D unresolved. The CDR3 spans 11 residues. The V and J ends lost 6 bases and 6 bases respectively, with 6 bases between them. Germline V gene data show CDR1 as ENHRY and CDR2 as SYGVKD. The DNA of the CDR3 is TGTGCCATCAGCCTAGGCAATGAGCAGTTCTTC. This gives the protein CAISLGNEQFF.